These T cell receptor beta chains were read from a single sample in a study of OX40 agonist ivuxolimab in advanced cancers. Data came from immunoSEQ multiplex PCR; TCRdb stores just in-frame clones and leaves some out. The sample lists about 40,000 clones, approximately 89% occurring once. Sequencing used CD4+ or CD8+ T cells sorted from blood, obtained in a trial of the OX40 agonist ivuxolimab. Every receptor here comes from an adult with an advanced solid tumor such as melanoma, head and neck, liver or kidney cancer. Both conserved end residues are part of each CDR3. Fields, in order: CDR3 protein, V gene.

CATSAGSLNTEAFF TRBV15
CASSSLDEKLFF TRBV7-6
CASSFTPYEQYF TRBV19
CASNAPQDTEAFF TRBV25-1
CASRLTDQGNQPQHF TRBV28
CASSARDLNTEAFF TRBV7-9
CASSFTGTSGANVLTF TRBV27
CASSLSEGSGANVLTF TRBV7-9
CASSLGRGLQETQYF TRBV4-1
CASSVEARLAGDTQYF TRBV9
CASSQSRETTYEQYF TRBV4-3
CASSAAGTSGRGNEQYF TRBV28
CATSRDRQPDTEAFF TRBV15
CAWRDLRLAGVPDTQYF TRBV30
CASSGTGGYGYTF TRBV6-1
CSVEMGAGGLNTEAFF TRBV29-1
CASSHDRGRDEQYF TRBV5-1
CASRIDRGDGNTIYF TRBV6-5
CASSHRQVGQETQYF TRBV7-6
CASSLEGYEPQHF TRBV28
CASSSWTSGAYEQYF TRBV11-1
CASSQADTSYEQYF TRBV4-1
CASNGLGSKAGDQETQYF TRBV2
CASSQWAGTYNEQFF TRBV14
CASSTPNSGTSGRTPYEQYF TRBV7-8
CASSPTESGNTIYF TRBV7-9
CASSVGGGDYGYTF TRBV9
CASSSEGGSLYEQYF TRBV7-6
CASSDRSRTGGTGELFF TRBV11-1
CASSQESTGPYEQYF TRBV4-1
CASSFRDSPYEQYF TRBV5-6